Listed here are 32 T cell receptor beta chains from one sample, sequenced in a study of cytomegalovirus exposure and HLA in healthy donors. Primers included in the PCR were 60 Vbeta and 13 Jbeta primers. Here immunoSEQ multiplex PCR was the method, and the copy in TCRdb shows in-frame clones only, minus some. The table includes under 200,000 clones, under 85% detected once. What was sequenced was PBMCs. The receptor source for this set is a female donor in good health and CMV-seronegative.

This clone appeared a single time. The chain has TRBV2 and TRBJ2-7; 9 nucleotides match TRBD1. V was pared by 10 bases and J by 5 bases, with 12 bases of the junction left unmatched. This CDR3 comprises 14 residues. Per the germline V gene, CDR1 is SNHLY and CDR2 is FYNNEI. Here the CDR3 reads CAITTGQGFNEQYF. The CDR3 DNA sequence: TGTGCCATCACAACGGGACAGGGATTCAACGAGCAGTACTTC.

The V and J genes are TRBV6-4 and TRBJ1-6; D might be TRBD1 (5 bases). Germline V gene sequence: CDR1 MRHNA, CDR2 SNTAGT. There are 13 residues in the CDR3. V was cut by 3 bases and J by 5 bases, with 5 bases left in between. The CDR3 is CASSETDNSPLHF. CDR3 bases: TGTGCCAGCAGTGAGACAGATAATTCACCCCTCCACTTT.

The chain combines TRBV10-3 with TRBJ1-1; TRBD1 aligns across 9 bases. The CDR3 covers 15 residues. CDR1 ENHRY and CDR2 SYGVKD come from the germline V gene. J was trimmed by 8 bases and V by 4 bases; bases with no gene match: 11. The CDR3 protein is CAISGGQQGAEEAFF. The CDR3 DNA follows: TGTGCCATCAGTGGGGGACAACAGGGGGCGGAAGAAGCTTTCTTT.

The V and J genes are TRBV7-9 and TRBJ1-1, with 9 bases matching TRBD1. The CDR3 is 15 residues long. The V segment lost 1 base and the J segment 1 base; nucleotides outside the gene matches: 1. Germline CDR1 reads SEHNR; CDR2 reads FQNEAQ (reference sequence). CDR3 amino acids: CASSLEGQGNTEAFF. In DNA form, the CDR3 reads TGTGCCAGCAGCTTAGAGGGACAGGGGAACACTGAAGCTTTCTTT.

This clone was seen a handful of times. V and J are TRBV19 and TRBJ1-1; the D is unclear. V was clipped by 0 bases and J by 5 bases, with 7 bases between them. This CDR3 has 13 amino acids. Germline V gene sequence: CDR1 LNHDA, CDR2 SQIVND (reference sequence). The chain's CDR3 is CASSIDAGTEAFF. The CDR3 DNA is TGTGCCAGTAGTATAGATGCGGGGACTGAAGCTTTCTTT.

The chain links TRBV5-6 to TRBJ1-1; no clear D. V lost 0 bases to trimming and J lost 5 bases, with 5 bases between them. CDR1 and CDR2 from the germline V gene are SGHDT and YYEEEE. The CDR3 spans 12 residues. CDR3 loop: CASSLGRTEAFF. The CDR3 DNA reads TGTGCCAGCAGCTTGGGCAGGACTGAAGCTTTCTTT.

J is TRBJ1-2 and V is TRBV28; D is ambiguous. This CDR3 is 12 amino acids long. Germline CDR1 and CDR2: MDHEN and SYDVKM. V was cut by 3 bases and J by 4 bases, with 6 bases left in between. In nucleotides, the CDR3 is TGTGCCAGCAGTTTGGTGGCCTATGGCTACACCTTC. It specifies CASSLVAYGYTF.

The V call is TRBV27, the J call TRBJ2-5; perhaps TRBD2 as D (6 bases). The J call may be incorrect, as the DNA end agrees better with TRBJ2-7. This CDR3 comprises 13 residues. Per the germline V gene, CDR1 is MNHEY and CDR2 is SMNVEV (reference sequence). DNA for the CDR3: TGTGCCAGCAGTTTTAGCGGTTCCTACGAGCAGTACTTC. It translates to CASSFSGSYEQYF.

This clone was observed once. The V call is TRBV20-1, the J call TRBJ2-1; no definite D call. With 4 bases removed from V and 7 bases from J, the gap between germline ends came to 5 bases. From germline, CDR1 is DFQATT and CDR2 SNEGSKA (reference sequence). The CDR3 sequence is 10 residues long. CDR3 bases: TGCAGTGCTAAGAGGAATGAGCAGTTCTTC. It yields the protein CSAKRNEQFF.

CDR3 in amino acids: CASSLGGSGPQETQYF. The CDR3 bases are TGCGCCAGCAGCTTGGGGGGTAGCGGACCTCAAGAGACCCAGTACTTC. This chain uses TRBV5-1 with TRBJ2-5; a possible D gene is TRBD2 (6 bases). The germline V gene has CDR1 SGHRS and CDR2 YFSETQ. The CDR3 has 16 residues. Trimming cost V 0 bases and J 2 bases, with 14 bases left between them.

This clone was recorded once. This chain uses TRBV6-5 with TRBJ2-5; D unresolved. There are 15 residues in the CDR3. In germline, CDR1 is MNHEY, CDR2 SVGAGI. Deletions cut 6 bases from V and 2 bases from J, with 16 bases between. CDR3 nucleotides: TGTGCCAGCAGCCCCATCGTGCGAGTGCAAGAGACCCAGTACTTC. Amino acid sequence: CASSPIVRVQETQYF.

The chain carries TRBV15 and TRBJ2-1; no definite D call. Trimming took off 1 base at V and 2 bases at J, with 6 bases between the two ends. CDR1 and CDR2 from the germline V gene are LNHNV and YYDKDF (reference sequence). This CDR3 region has 14 residues. Here the CDR3 DNA reads TGTGCCACCAGCAGAGGGCAGACCTACAATGAGCAGTTCTTC. As protein: CATSRGQTYNEQFF.

V is TRBV6-5 and J is TRBJ2-7; 7 bases map to TRBD1. CDR3 length: 14 amino acids. The V and J ends lost 6 bases and 3 bases, in that order; junction bases with no gene match: 8. The V gene's germline CDR1 is MNHEY and CDR2 SVGAGI. The CDR3 reads CASSPGTDFYEQYF. For the CDR3, the DNA is TGTGCCAGCAGCCCCGGGACAGATTTCTACGAGCAGTACTTC.

Points on this clone: The same CDR3 also results from other DNA sequences found in this sample. V is TRBV11-2 and J is TRBJ1-2; the D gene is possibly TRBD1 (5 bases). V lost 2 bases and J 5 bases, leaving 15 bases between the germline ends. Germline CDR1 and CDR2: SGHAT and FQNNGV. CDR3 length: 15 residues. The CDR3 region is CASSLRDSPLYGYTF. DNA for the CDR3: TGTGCCAGCAGCTTAAGGGACTCTCCATTGTATGGCTACACCTTC.

V is TRBV4-3 and J is TRBJ2-1; D remains unclear. Trimming pared 0 bases from V and 0 bases from J, leaving 12 bases between. The germline V gene encodes CDR1 LGHNA and CDR2 YSLEER. CDR3 length: 17 residues. CDR3 bases: TGCGCCAGCAGCCAAGAGCGCTACCTGAACTCCTACAATGAGCAGTTCTTC. It translates to CASSQERYLNSYNEQFF.

This clone has only a few counts. V is TRBV4-1 and J is TRBJ1-2; no reliable D call. With 0 bases removed from V and 2 bases from J, the gap between germline ends came to 7 bases. There are 14 residues in the CDR3. Germline loops: CDR1 MGHRA, CDR2 YSYEKL. The CDR3 DNA follows: TGCGCCAGCAGCCAAGATTCGGTGAACTATGGCTACACCTTC. Residues: CASSQDSVNYGYTF.

The CDR3 DNA is TGTGCCAGCAGCTTAGCCCAGGGGGTATACGAGCAGTACTTC. It codes for CASSLAQGVYEQYF. The V call is TRBV7-2, the J call TRBJ2-5, with 7 positions matching TRBD1. The closer fit of TRBJ2-7 to the DNA end suggests the J call may be wrong. CDR1 is SGHTA and CDR2 is FQGNSA in the germline V gene. The CDR3 spans 14 residues.

The V call is TRBV4-3, the J call TRBJ1-2, with 10 nucleotides matching TRBD1. The V segment lost 0 bases and the J segment 4 bases; nucleotides outside the gene matches: 5. This CDR3 has 16 amino acids. Germline-derived CDR1 and CDR2 are LGHNA and YSLEER. CDR3 residues: CASSQDLWDRGYGYTF. The CDR3 DNA sequence: TGCGCCAGCAGCCAAGATTTATGGGACAGGGGCTATGGCTACACCTTC.

The chain combines TRBV27 with TRBJ1-2; 9 bases are shared with TRBD1. Germline CDR1 and CDR2: MNHEY and SMNVEV (reference sequence). Losses at the gene ends were 3 bases for V and 2 bases for J; bases not matched to a gene: 7. The CDR3 has 16 amino acids. The CDR3 nucleotides are TGTGCCAGCAGTTTGGGGACAGGGCTTTTAAACTATGGCTACACCTTC. As protein: CASSLGTGLLNYGYTF.

This chain joins TRBV10-1 and TRBJ2-1; possible D gene TRBD2, 6 bases. The CDR3 length is 15 residues. Trimming took off 2 bases at V and 5 bases at J, with 13 bases between the two ends. CDR1 is WNHNN and CDR2 is SYGVQD in the germline V gene (reference sequence). This chain's CDR3 is CASSEGPGDHNEQFF. As DNA, the CDR3 is TGCGCCAGCAGTGAGGGGCCGGGGGATCACAATGAGCAGTTCTTC.

The rearrangement uses TRBV6-6 and TRBJ2-7; TRBD1 agrees at 7 bases. After removal of 7 bases from V and 3 bases from J, the junction contained 9 bases not matched to a gene. This CDR3 contains 14 residues. Germline-derived CDR1 and CDR2 are MNHNY and SVGAGI (reference sequence). CDR3 sequence (DNA): TGTGCCAGCAAGGGGAACAGGGGCCTCTACGAGCAGTACTTC. Translated: CASKGNRGLYEQYF.

This clone appeared once. The V and J genes are TRBV11-1 and TRBJ2-7; possible D gene TRBD2, 7 bases. Germline CDR1 reads SGHAT; CDR2 reads FQDESV (reference sequence). Deletions cut 4 bases from V and 4 bases from J, with 23 bases between. The CDR3 runs to 17 residues. For the CDR3, the DNA is TGTGCCAGCAGCTCCTTCAGCTTGGTAGGGGGGGATTACGAGCAGTACTTC. Translation: CASSSFSLVGGDYEQYF.

V gene TRBV5-1 combines with J gene TRBJ2-1, with 7 bases aligning to TRBD1. Germline values: CDR1 SGHRS, CDR2 YFSETQ. The CDR3 is 15 amino acids. V lost 2 bases, J lost 7 bases, and 9 bases stayed unmatched. CDR3 region: CASSFGPTGVNEQFF. CDR3 DNA sequence: TGCGCCAGCAGCTTTGGGCCTACAGGGGTGAATGAGCAGTTCTTC. Full variable domain (missing parts from reference TRBV5-1 and TRBJ2-1): KAGVTQTPRYLIKTRGQQVTLSCSPISGHRSVSWYQQTPGQGLQFLFEYFSETQRNKGNFPGRFSGRQFSNSRSEMNVSTLELGDSALYLCASSFGPTGVNEQFFGPGTRLTVL.

This clone showed up just a few times. The V gene is TRBV27, the J gene TRBJ1-5; 9 nucleotides match TRBD1. Germline values: CDR1 MNHEY, CDR2 SMNVEV (reference sequence). Losses at the gene ends were 8 bases for V and 3 bases for J; bases not matched to a gene: 8. The CDR3 is made up of 15 amino acids. The CDR3 region is CASGRGTGYNQPQHF. The CDR3 region has the DNA TGTGCCAGCGGGAGGGGGACAGGGTACAATCAGCCCCAGCATTTT.

The chain uses TRBV2 and TRBJ1-1; D gene uncertain. The CDR3 consists of 11 residues. V shed 4 bases and J shed 4 bases, with 4 bases lying between them. Germline CDR1 reads SNHLY; CDR2 reads FYNNEI. CDR3 protein: CASSAGTEAFF. CDR3 DNA: TGTGCCAGCAGTGCCGGCACTGAAGCTTTCTTT.

This rearrangement joins TRBV15 to TRBJ2-1, with TRBD1 as a possible D gene (6 bases). Trimming took off 0 bases at V and 4 bases at J, with 16 bases between the two ends. Germline assignment: CDR1 LNHNV and CDR2 YYDKDF (reference sequence). The CDR3 extends over 17 amino acids. The CDR3 reads CATSRDPGQPTYNEQFF. The CDR3 DNA reads TGTGCCACCAGCAGAGATCCCGGACAGCCCACTTACAATGAGCAGTTCTTC.

The V call is TRBV5-1, the J call TRBJ2-1; TRBD2 aligns across 9 bases. The germline CDR1 and CDR2 sequences are SGHRS and YFSETQ. The CDR3 has 16 residues. J lost 2 bases, V lost 0 bases, and 3 bases had no gene match. The CDR3 region has the DNA TGCGCCAGCAGCTTGGGCGGGGGGGCCGCCTACAATGAGCAGTTCTTC. This codes for CASSLGGGAAYNEQFF.

This clone has a single count. V and J are TRBV11-3 and TRBJ2-1; D is perhaps TRBD2 (6 bases). Deletions cut 1 base from V and 4 bases from J, with 8 bases between. The CDR3 has 14 residues. The germline CDR1 and CDR2 sequences are SGHNT and YENEEA. CDR3 nucleotide sequence: TGTGCCAGCAGCTTAGGGCTAGCGTACAATGAGCAGTTCTTC. Translated: CASSLGLAYNEQFF.

The chain carries TRBV7-2 and TRBJ2-5, with TRBD1 matching 10 bases. The DNA end favors TRBJ2-7, so the J call may be wrong. Germline-derived CDR1 and CDR2 are SGHTA and FQGNSA. This CDR3 is 15 amino acids long. The CDR3 sequence: CASSPSGTGVSEQYF. CDR3 in DNA: TGTGCCAGCAGCCCTAGTGGGACAGGGGTTAGCGAGCAGTACTTC.

The V and J genes are TRBV19 and TRBJ1-5, with a weak D call TRBD1 (5 bases). V shed 6 bases and J shed 1 base, with 19 bases lying between them. The V gene's germline CDR1 is LNHDA and CDR2 SQIVND (reference sequence). The CDR3 has 17 amino acids. CDR3 amino acids: CASRIGGFGLSNQPQHF. CDR3 DNA: TGTGCCAGTAGAATTGGGGGGTTCGGTTTGAGCAATCAGCCCCAGCATTTT.

The genes are TRBV5-1 and TRBJ1-1; 8 bases map to TRBD1. CDR3 length: 14 amino acids. CDR1 is SGHRS, CDR2 YFSETQ, per germline. With 1 base clipped from V and 4 bases from J, the junction kept 3 bases outside the gene matches. The CDR3 loop is CASSLRQGLTEAFF. The CDR3 nucleotides are TGCGCCAGCAGCTTGCGACAGGGGCTCACTGAAGCTTTCTTT.

The chain links TRBV11-2 to TRBJ1-5; TRBD1 matches at 9 bases. Trimming cost V 1 base and J 2 bases; bases outside gene matches: 0. The CDR3 runs 15 residues. Germline-derived CDR1 and CDR2 are SGHAT and FQNNGV. The CDR3 is CASSLGTGGNQPQHF. The CDR3 DNA is TGTGCCAGCAGCTTAGGGACAGGGGGCAATCAGCCCCAGCATTTT. The whole variable domain, remainder taken from reference TRBV11-2 and TRBJ1-5, is EAGVAQSPRYKIIEKRQSVAFWCNPISGHATLYWYQQILGQGPKLLIQFQNNGVVDDSQLPKDRFSAERLKGVDSTLKIQPAKLEDSAVYLCASSLGTGGNQPQHFGDGTRLSIL.